This TCR beta chain was observed in a study of OX40 agonist ivuxolimab in advanced cancers. In the study overall: Intravenous ivuxolimab at 0.01 to 10 mg/kg was given to patients every 2 weeks. Eligibility admitted prior anti-PD-1, anti-PD-L1 or anti-CTLA-4 therapy; around 38% had some.

The assay was immunoSEQ multiplex PCR, and TCRdb's table has in-frame clones only and misses some. The data show around 80,000 clones, around 80% seen once. The V gene lost 2 bases and the J gene lost 8 bases, with 6 bases spanning the gap. Germline V lookup: CDR1 MDHEN, CDR2 SYDVKM. There are 11 residues in the CDR3. Sequencing used CD4+ or CD8+ T cells sorted from blood, obtained in a trial of the OX40 agonist ivuxolimab. This TCR was recovered from an adult with an advanced solid tumor such as melanoma, head and neck, liver or kidney cancer. V is TRBV28 and J is TRBJ1-2; no clear D. Here the CDR3 reads CASSLERGYTF. CDR3 DNA: TGTGCCAGCAGTTTAGAAAGGGGCTACACCTTC.